The sequence of this TCR beta chain was determined in a study of blood T cell repertoires in COVID-19 (dated by TCRdb to 2020 to 2021). For context, the study as a whole: Samples from collaborators originated in the United States, Italy and Spain and spanned both the acute and convalescent phases of COVID-19. The repertoires were released in a freely available public database meant as a resource for research on the immune response to SARS-CoV-2. The material from the prospective study consisted of cDNA or gDNA derived from T cells, B-cell-depleted T cells, or PBMCs. The samples were drawn from two sources: the first 160 participants of the ongoing ImmuneRACE study, and 950 to 1,500 subjects contributed by 6 global collaborators. Nearly every sample came with metadata listing a de-identified subject ID, COVID-19 status, age in years and sex. The dataset comprised deeply sampled blood TCRbeta repertoires from subjects exposed to, actively infected with, or recovered from COVID-19. HLA class I and class II types, where available, came from metadata supplied by the sample provider rather than from assay-based typing. The study at large found these results: The amount of clinical and demographic metadata varied by source and participant and was provided uncurated.

The CDR3 measures 13 amino acids from cysteine to phenylalanine. The CDR3 DNA has 39 bases and is translated from base 1. CDR1 and CDR2 are drawn from the germline V gene (reference sequence): SEHNR, FQNEAQ. Cut back by 6 bases and 4 bases, the V and J ends lie 12 bases apart. Remarks on this clone: Its antigen is unknown. The input lacks base qualities; no much larger clone sits a single base away.

Whole blood was collected in K2EDTA tubes by collaborating institutions according to the institutions' own protocols. For TCRbeta analysis, collaborators shipped samples as frozen whole blood, isolated PBMCs, or DNA extracted from either of those sample types. TCRbeta CDR3 regions were amplified from genomic DNA using the immunoSEQ Assay, a bias-controlled multiplex PCR. On the authors' methods: The number of nucleated cells in each sample was estimated by amplification of reference gene primers within the assay. Sequence reads were collapsed and filtered to measure the absolute abundance of every unique TCRbeta CDR3 rearrangement. Productive Simpson clonality was computed per sample as the square root of Simpson's diversity index over productive rearrangements. Imported from immuneACCESS, the table was reduced by TCRdb to in-frame sequences with V and J called. These copies leave out some clones; in studies compared against another copy, an unresolved V gene accounts for under half, and the cause of the remainder is not known. Clone size and V and J calls were adopted from that table, with D and trimming inferred from the DNA. The sample yields about 50,000 clones; more than 75% were counted once. Together, the top ten hold over 4.5% of the sample.

The sequence was collected from a woman aged 60-70 years with acute or convalescent COVID-19. The sequencing input was peripheral blood. The chain links TRBV7-9 with TRBJ1-1; perhaps TRBD1 is the D gene, with 5 bases matching. Read as DNA, the sequence is TGTGCCAGCAGGGCGCCAGGGTTCACTGAAGCTTTCTTT. Its protein product is CASRAPGFTEAFF. When the CDR3 is completed using the reference TRBV7-9 and TRBJ1-1 genes on either side, the full variable domain is DTGVSQNPRHKITKRGQNVTFRCDPISEHNRLYWYRQTLGQGPEFLTYFQNEAQLEKSRLLSDRFSAERPKGSFSTLEIQRTEQGDSAMYLCASRAPGFTEAFFGQGTRLTVV.